The text below deals with one TCR beta chain. This clonotype was seen more than once but under ten times. Its binding antigen is unknown. A read error is possible here, since a much larger clone lies one base away. Since the CDR3 does not end with the conserved phenylalanine or tryptophan, this likely comes from a read error. The data derive from a study of breast tumors, draining lymph nodes, adjacent tissues (dated by TCRdb to the mid-2010s). In terms of the full investigation: Breast cancer patients provided tumor, adjacent nontumor tissue and axillary lymph nodes, and the study compared the TCR beta repertoires across these three sources. The study was designed to assess the relationships and possible T-cell exchange between tumor, surrounding tissue and draining lymph node repertoires in human breast cancer. Broader findings and caveats from the paper: Tumor T-cell repertoires showed less diversity than lymph node repertoires and more diversity than nontumor tissue repertoires, and tumor T-cell repertoires showed preferential V and J gene usage. The similarity between tumor and nontumor tissue repertoires was significantly greater in luminal-like breast cancer than in basal-like breast cancer. The data were considered consistent with most tumor T cells being derived from the lymph node and subsequently expanding within tumor tissue. The study presented the conclusion that tumor T cells originate in lymph nodes as consistent with a hypothesis, not as something directly demonstrated.

Data came from an Illumina HiSeq 2000. Multiplex PCR amplification was used to build the TCR beta chain libraries. The amplified TCR beta chain products were analyzed by high-throughput sequencing. TCRdb trimmed the raw reads at Q25, called clones with MiXCR and kept productive beta chains. Each record represents a unique CDR3 protein, reported with the most common genes and DNA among its rows. The sample table lists over 200,000 distinct CDR3 sequences, 32% of them with a count of one. The top ten constitute over 1.1% of the sample. Lymph node samples came from the axillary draining lymph nodes of breast cancer patients. V and J are truncated by 4 bases and 4 bases respectively, leaving an intervening sequence of 9 bases. As encoded in the germline V gene, CDR1 is SGDLS while CDR2 is YYNGEE. The CDR3 is 13 residues long, ends included. Only the CDR3 portion is preserved as DNA: 39 bases, with reading frame beginning at the first base.

Sequences were obtained from axillary lymph node tissue. This chain is built from TRBV9 and TRBJ2-1; 5 matching bases give a weak D call of TRBD1. The TCR originated in a female donor with breast cancer. Some clones in this sample may be carry-over from other donors' samples. The CDR3: CASSSSGYNEQFS. The sequenced DNA is TGTGCCAGCAGCTCCTCAGGGTACAATGAGCAGTTCTCC.